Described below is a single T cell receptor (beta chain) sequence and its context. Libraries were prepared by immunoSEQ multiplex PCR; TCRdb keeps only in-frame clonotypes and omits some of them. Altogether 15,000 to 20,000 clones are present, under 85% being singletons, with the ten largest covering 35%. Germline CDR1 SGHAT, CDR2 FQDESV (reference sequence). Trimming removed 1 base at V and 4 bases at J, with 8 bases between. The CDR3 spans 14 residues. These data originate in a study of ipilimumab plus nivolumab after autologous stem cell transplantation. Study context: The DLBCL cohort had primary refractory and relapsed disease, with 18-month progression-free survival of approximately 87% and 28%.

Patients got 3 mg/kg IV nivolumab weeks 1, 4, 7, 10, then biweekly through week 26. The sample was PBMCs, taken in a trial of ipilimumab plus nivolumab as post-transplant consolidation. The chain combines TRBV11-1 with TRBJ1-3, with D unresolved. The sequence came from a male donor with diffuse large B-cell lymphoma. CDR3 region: CASSLGPGGNTIYF. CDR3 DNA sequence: TGTGCCAGCAGCTTAGGGCCGGGAGGAAACACCATATATTTT.